This T cell receptor (beta chain) was sequenced in a study of blood T cell repertoires in COVID-19. This CDR3 is built from 14 residues. Trimming shortened V by 5 bases and J by 5 bases, and 12 bases separated the two germline ends. Per the germline V gene, CDR1 is MNHEY and CDR2 is SVGAGI. Clones were sequenced by immunoSEQ multiplex PCR, and TCRdb holds only the in-frame ones, with some missing. The data show roughly 32,000 clones, 75% to 90% seen once. The receptor's source is a man between 60 and 75 years old with active or convalescent COVID-19. The chain joins TRBV6-5 to TRBJ1-4; D is unclear. Source material: peripheral blood. This CDR3 reads CASSSREVNEKLFF. CDR3 bases: TGTGCCAGCAGTAGCCGGGAGGTGAATGAAAAACTGTTTTTT.